The 13 T cell receptor beta chains presented below share a single source sample, sequenced in a study of blood T cell repertoires in COVID-19. Produced via immunoSEQ multiplex PCR; TCRdb's table is partial and in-frame only. Among 90,000 to 100,000 clones, approximately 90% were seen once, and the ten largest hold 4% to 5%. Sequenced: peripheral blood. The receptor set was obtained from a man aged 65-85 years with acute or convalescent COVID-19.

CDR3 sequence (DNA): TGTGCCAGCAGTTTCGGACAGGGGGCAGGCAATGAGCAGTTCTTC. Its translation is CASSFGQGAGNEQFF. J is TRBJ2-1 and V is TRBV5-6; 11 positions agree with TRBD1. The CDR3 has 15 residues. Losses at the gene ends were 5 bases for V and 6 bases for J; bases not matched to a gene: 7. CDR1 is SGHDT and CDR2 is YYEEEE in the germline V gene.

This clone was recorded only once. This sequence joins TRBV12-5 and TRBJ1-1; maybe TRBD1 (5 bases). The CDR3 is made up of 18 amino acids. V was shortened by 2 bases and J by 0 bases, with 19 bases between the two germline ends. Germline V lookup: CDR1 LGHNT, CDR2 FRNRAP. The CDR3 reads CASGLSHGRGPLNTEAFF. Written as DNA, the CDR3 is TGTGCTAGTGGTTTGTCCCACGGGAGGGGACCCTTGAACACTGAAGCTTTCTTT.

The genes are TRBV6-5 and TRBJ1-1, with TRBD1 identical over 10 bases. Trimming at V came to 5 bases and at J to 4 bases, leaving 7 bases not matched to a gene. CDR3 length: 15 amino acids. CDR1 and CDR2 from the germline V gene are MNHEY and SVGAGI. The CDR3 loop reads CASSTAGQGSTEAFF. The CDR3 bases are TGTGCCAGCAGTACCGCGGGACAGGGGAGCACTGAAGCTTTCTTT.

CDR3 protein: CASSHTGQWSYEQYF. Here the CDR3 DNA reads TGCGCCAGCAGCCACACCGGACAGTGGAGCTACGAGCAGTACTTC. This chain uses TRBV4-1 with TRBJ2-7; possible D gene TRBD1, 6 bases. In germline, CDR1 is MGHRA, CDR2 YSYEKL. Trimming left V 3 bases short and J 3 bases short, with 15 bases between. The CDR3 contains 15 residues.

The rearrangement links TRBV4-2 to TRBJ1-5, with D perhaps matching TRBD1 (6 bases). CDR3 length: 16 residues. Germline lookup yields CDR1 LGHNA and CDR2 YNFKEQ. V dropped 1 base and J dropped 5 bases, with 15 bases sitting between them. The CDR3 is CASSQGGAGGHQPQHF. The CDR3 DNA sequence: TGTGCCAGCAGCCAAGGCGGGGCGGGGGGCCATCAGCCCCAGCATTTT.

CDR3 in amino acids: CASSVAGATEKLFF. In DNA form, the CDR3 reads TGTGCCAGCAGCGTAGCAGGGGCCACTGAAAAACTGTTTTTT. The rearrangement uses TRBV9 and TRBJ1-4; D possibly corresponds to TRBD1 (6 bases). Between the trimmed V and J ends, which lost 0 bases and 7 bases, there was a span of 10 bases. This CDR3 is 14 amino acids long. The germline V gene encodes CDR1 SGDLS and CDR2 YYNGEE. Together with reference TRBV9 and TRBJ1-4, the CDR3 gives the full variable domain: DSGVTQTPKHLITATGQRVTLRCSPRSGDLSVYWYQQSLDQGLQFLIQYYNGEERAKGNILERFSAQQFPDLHSELNLSSLELGDSALYFCASSVAGATEKLFFGSGTQLSVL.

The V call is TRBV29-1, the J call TRBJ1-3; D is undetermined. V was pared by 0 bases and J by 4 bases, with 16 bases between. CDR3 length: 16 residues. Per germline, CDR1 SQVTM and CDR2 ANQGSEA. The CDR3 protein is CSVEDRGARGGNTIYF. Written as DNA, the CDR3 is TGCAGCGTTGAAGATCGAGGCGCCCGGGGAGGAAACACCATATATTTT. The full variable domain, with the rest looked up from reference TRBV29-1 and TRBJ1-3, is SAVISQKPSRDICQRGTSLTIQCQVDSQVTMMFWYRQQPGQSLTLIATANQGSEATYESGFVIDKFPISRPNLTFSTLTVSNMSPEDSSIYLCSVEDRGARGGNTIYFGEGSWLTVV.

This clone was counted once. This rearrangement joins TRBV7-2 to TRBJ1-6; 7 bases are a match to TRBD1. Germline V gives CDR1 SGHTA, CDR2 FQGNSA. With V trimmed by 4 bases and J by 7 bases, 7 bases remained unmatched. This CDR3 has 15 amino acids. CDR3 region: CASSSRTGSNSPLHF. The CDR3, as DNA: TGTGCCAGCAGCTCGCGGACAGGCTCCAATTCACCCCTCCACTTT.

This chain uses TRBV5-4 with TRBJ2-1, with D possibly matching TRBD1 (7 bases). The CDR3 has 15 residues. Germline CDR1 is SGHNT and CDR2 is YYREEE (reference sequence). V was trimmed by 1 base and J by 5 bases, leaving 13 bases between them. DNA of the CDR3: TGTGCCAGCAGCTTGCCCACCAGGGGGGACAATGAGCAGTTCTTC. The encoded protein is CASSLPTRGDNEQFF.

J is TRBJ2-3 and V is TRBV5-8, with TRBD2 identical over 9 bases. This CDR3 has 16 residues. Unmatched junction bases numbered 4, after V lost 0 bases and J lost 2 bases. Per the germline V gene, CDR1 is SGHTS and CDR2 is YDEGEE. The CDR3 loop reads CASSLVAGGHTDTQYF. DNA of the CDR3: TGTGCCAGCAGCTTGGTCGCGGGGGGGCACACAGATACGCAGTATTTT.

V is TRBV9 and J is TRBJ1-1; maybe TRBD1 (5 bases). V dropped 0 bases and J dropped 0 bases, with 15 bases sitting between them. Germline CDR1 SGDLS, CDR2 YYNGEE. The CDR3 has 17 residues. Written as DNA, the CDR3 is TGTGCCAGCAGCGTAGAGTTATCTACAGGCATGAACACTGAAGCTTTCTTT. Its translation is CASSVELSTGMNTEAFF.

CDR3 nucleotides: TGTGCCAGTAGTATAGTCTCGGACAGGGGGCGCCGGGGGTCGGCTTTCTTT. This gives the protein CASSIVSDRGRRGSAFF. The V gene is TRBV19, the J gene TRBJ1-1; 11 positions match TRBD1. J was trimmed by 11 bases and V by 1 base; bases with no gene match: 15. CDR3 length: 17 amino acids. Germline CDR1 is LNHDA and CDR2 is SQIVND (reference sequence). The full variable domain, rest sourced from reference TRBV19 and TRBJ1-1, is DGGITQSPKYLFRKEGQNVTLSCEQNLNHDAMYWYRQDPGQGLRLIYYSQIVNDFQKGDIAEGYSVSREKKESFPLTVTSAQKNPTAFYLCASSIVSDRGRRGSAFFGQGTRLTVV.

The V and J genes are TRBV6-2 or TRBV6-3 and TRBJ2-2; possible D gene TRBD2, 5 bases. The CDR3 runs 12 residues. Germline loops: CDR1 MNHEY, CDR2 SVGEGT. Trimming stripped 5 bases from V and 8 bases from J, with 9 bases between. CDR3 sequence reads: CASSQGGGELFF. Here the CDR3 DNA reads TGTGCCAGCAGTCAAGGCGGGGGGGAGCTGTTTTTT.